These 27 T cell receptor beta chains came from one sample sequenced in a study of long-term antiretroviral therapy in people with HIV. The assay, immunoSEQ v3.0, was run at survey level. The data were produced by immunoSEQ multiplex PCR, yet TCRdb's version contains in-frame clones alone and is incomplete. The data hold approximately 27,000 clones, with approximately 90% observed a single time. The input for sequencing was unsorted PBMCs, taken 1.8 years after starting antiretroviral therapy. These receptors all stem from a woman aged 18 to 35 with HIV.

The chain couples TRBV29-1 to TRBJ2-3; 7 bases line up with TRBD2. Trimming took 0 bases from V and 2 from J; bases not matched to a gene: 11. The CDR3 covers 17 residues. The V gene's germline CDR1 is SQVTM and CDR2 ANQGSEA. The CDR3 DNA follows: TGCAGCGTTGAAGATCCTCTGGGCGGGAGCTCCACAGATACGCAGTATTTT. This gives the protein CSVEDPLGGSSTDTQYF.

The CDR3 region has the DNA TGTGCCAGCAGCTTAGAAACAGGGGTCTACAATGAGCAGTTCTTC. Residues: CASSLETGVYNEQFF. The V call is TRBV11-1, the J call TRBJ2-1, with 7 positions matching TRBD1. The CDR3 is 15 amino acids. CDR1 is SGHAT and CDR2 is FQDESV in the germline V gene (reference sequence). V dropped 1 base and J dropped 3; count of bases not matched to a gene: 3.

This chain connects TRBV9 to TRBJ2-3; D is tentatively TRBD1 or TRBD2 (5 bases each). V was clipped by 2 bases and J by 2 bases, with 9 bases between them. The CDR3 totals 14 residues. Germline CDR1 and CDR2: SGDLS and YYNGEE. CDR3 region: CASSVGVPTDTQYF. The CDR3 DNA reads TGTGCCAGCAGCGTGGGGGTACCCACAGATACGCAGTATTTT.

This clone occurred a few times. This chain uses TRBV4-3 with TRBJ1-5; D gene ambiguous. Germline V gives CDR1 LGHNA, CDR2 YSLEER. The ends were cut back, 0 bases at V and 4 bases at J, with 10 bases in the middle. This CDR3 spans 15 amino acids. CDR3 region: CASSQDMAGNQPQHF. The CDR3 coding sequence is TGCGCCAGCAGCCAAGATATGGCAGGAAATCAGCCCCAGCATTTT.

This sequence joins TRBV5-1 and TRBJ2-3; maybe TRBD2 (6 bases). The CDR3 consists of 13 residues. The germline V gene encodes CDR1 SGHRS and CDR2 YFSETQ. The ends were cut back, 9 bases at V and 3 bases at J, with 14 bases in the middle. The CDR3 DNA sequence: TGCGCCACCACGCGGGGCAGGACAGATACGCAGTATTTT. This gives the protein CATTRGRTDTQYF.

This chain joins TRBV9 and TRBJ2-7; 7 nucleotides line up with TRBD2. This CDR3 spans 16 amino acids. Germline V gene sequence: CDR1 SGDLS, CDR2 YYNGEE. The V gene end was trimmed by 0 bases and the J gene end by 4 bases; junction bases not matched to a gene: 10. The CDR3 is CASSVATGGFEYEQYF. The DNA for the CDR3 is TGTGCCAGCAGCGTAGCCACGGGAGGTTTTGAGTACGAGCAGTACTTC.

The rearrangement links TRBV5-1 to TRBJ2-1; 14 bases align to TRBD2. With V trimmed by 4 bases and J by 5 bases, 5 bases remained unmatched. The length of the CDR3 is 16 residues. Germline V gene lookup returns CDR1 SGHRS and CDR2 YFSETQ. The CDR3 protein is CASSVRTSGRNNEQFF. The DNA for the CDR3 is TGCGCCAGCAGCGTGAGGACTAGCGGGAGGAACAATGAGCAGTTCTTC.

The chain employs TRBV5-8 and TRBJ2-7, with 14 bases matching TRBD2. CDR1 SGHTS and CDR2 YDEGEE come from the germline V gene. The CDR3 contains 16 residues. V gave up 4 bases and J gave up 3 bases; unmatched junction bases: 6. CDR3 DNA: TGTGCCAGCAGCCCGGGACTAGCGGGAGATTACTACGAGCAGTACTTC. This gives the protein CASSPGLAGDYYEQYF.

This clone was found once. The V and J genes are TRBV19 and TRBJ2-7, with D unclear. The germline CDR1 and CDR2 sequences are LNHDA and SQIVND (reference sequence). The CDR3 contains 13 residues. The V end lost 2 bases, the J end lost 2 bases, and 7 bases lay between the germline ends. CDR3 sequence (DNA): TGTGCCAGTAGTATATCGGGTCCCTACGAGCAGTACTTC. This gives the protein CASSISGPYEQYF.

The CDR3 loop is CASRTTGTGDIYEQYF. The CDR3 nucleotides read TGTGCCAGCAGGACGACCGGGACAGGGGACATCTACGAGCAGTACTTC. The rearrangement uses TRBV5-4 and TRBJ2-7; 10 nucleotides agree with TRBD1. J was trimmed by 3 bases and V by 5 bases; bases with no gene match: 11. Germline V gene sequence: CDR1 SGHNT, CDR2 YYREEE (reference sequence). This CDR3 region has 16 residues.

V gene TRBV29-1 combines with J gene TRBJ2-1; TRBD2 aligns across 14 bases. CDR1 is SQVTM and CDR2 is ANQGSEA in the germline V gene. CDR3 length: 16 residues. After removal of 1 base from V and 8 bases from J, the junction contained 7 bases not matched to a gene. This CDR3 reads CSVEVGTSGSMYEQFF. In DNA, the CDR3 is TGCAGCGTTGAAGTCGGGACTAGCGGGAGTATGTATGAGCAGTTCTTC.

The chain employs TRBV28 and TRBJ1-2; the D is unclear. Between the trimmed V and J ends, which lost 6 bases and 4 bases, there was a span of 12 bases. Germline V lookup: CDR1 MDHEN, CDR2 SYDVKM. The CDR3 consists of 13 residues. The CDR3 DNA is TGTGCCAGCAGAATGAGTTTTGGCTATGGCTACACCTTC. Protein product: CASRMSFGYGYTF.

The chain carries TRBV9 and TRBJ2-1; D gene ambiguous. Trimming shortened V by 0 bases and J by 4 bases, and 2 bases separated the two germline ends. The CDR3 loop spans 12 amino acids. The germline gives CDR1 SGDLS, CDR2 YYNGEE. The CDR3 nucleotides are TGTGCCAGCAGCGTAGGGTACAATGAGCAGTTCTTC. Residues: CASSVGYNEQFF.

This clone has a single count. The CDR3 sequence: CASSPSSLAGKASYEQYF. Written as DNA, the CDR3 is TGTGCCAGCAGCCCGAGCTCCCTAGCGGGGAAGGCCTCCTACGAGCAGTACTTC. The chain links TRBV7-9 to TRBJ2-7, with 9 bases aligning to TRBD2. Trimming at V came to 5 bases and at J to 0 bases, leaving 14 bases not matched to a gene. Germline CDR1 reads SEHNR; CDR2 reads FQNEAQ (reference sequence). The length of the CDR3 is 18 residues.

V and J are TRBV28 and TRBJ2-7; D is uncertain. Trimming took 8 bases from V and 1 from J, leaving 12 bases between them. There are 13 residues in the CDR3. From germline, CDR1 is MDHEN and CDR2 SYDVKM. The CDR3 region has the DNA TGTGCCAGCCGGAGAGGCTTATCCTACGAGCAGTACTTC. It translates to CASRRGLSYEQYF.

This clone showed up just a few times. J is TRBJ2-7 and V is TRBV6-5; tentatively, D is TRBD2 (5 bases). CDR3 length: 12 amino acids. Germline CDR1 and CDR2: MNHEY and SVGAGI. The germline V and J ends were trimmed by 6 bases and 3 bases, with 9 bases remaining between them. The CDR3 nucleotides read TGTGCCAGCAGGCGGGCAGACTACGAGCAGTACTTC. Protein product: CASRRADYEQYF.

The CDR3 nucleotides are TGTGCCAGCAGTTATATCAGAGGGGAAGCTTTCTTT. Its protein product is CASSYIRGEAFF. This chain connects TRBV6-5 to TRBJ1-1; D gene unclear. V dropped 3 bases and J dropped 8 bases, with 10 bases sitting between them. This CDR3 has 12 residues. Germline CDR1 is MNHEY and CDR2 is SVGAGI.

The CDR3 region is CASSSPQRTYEQYF. CDR3 nucleotide sequence: TGTGCCAGCAGTTCCCCCCAGCGGACCTACGAGCAGTACTTC. The chain joins TRBV27 to TRBJ2-7, with TRBD2 as a possible D gene (5 bases). V lost 4 bases and J lost 2, with 12 bases in between. Germline V gene lookup returns CDR1 MNHEY and CDR2 SMNVEV (reference sequence). This CDR3 has 14 residues.

The chain has TRBV27 and TRBJ1-3; D may be TRBD1 (5 bases). Trimming pared 6 bases from V and 6 bases from J, leaving 21 bases between. From germline, CDR1 is MNHEY and CDR2 SMNVEV (reference sequence). The CDR3 length is 16 residues. This CDR3 is CASSLSSGGGKNTIYF. The CDR3 region has the DNA TGTGCCAGCAGCCTCAGTTCCGGGGGGGGAAAAAACACCATATATTTT.

The V gene is TRBV5-4, the J gene TRBJ2-5; TRBD1 matches 9 bases. This CDR3 region has 15 residues. V was clipped by 3 bases and J by 5 bases; unmatched bases: 8. Germline V gives CDR1 SGHNT, CDR2 YYREEE (reference sequence). Written as DNA, the CDR3 is TGTGCCAGCAGCTGGAAAACAGGGGGCTTTGAGACCCAGTACTTC. Its protein is CASSWKTGGFETQYF.

The CDR3, as DNA: TGTGCCAGCAGACACGATATCGGGGGCAATCCCTACGAGCAGTACTTC. It translates to CASRHDIGGNPYEQYF. This sequence joins TRBV28 and TRBJ2-7, with D possibly being TRBD1 or TRBD2 (6 bases each). Trimming removed 6 bases from V and 2 bases from J, with 20 bases in between. This CDR3 is 16 amino acids long. Germline lookup yields CDR1 MDHEN and CDR2 SYDVKM.

This sequence joins TRBV28 and TRBJ2-7, with D tentatively TRBD1 (6 bases). This CDR3 has 13 residues. V was trimmed by 5 bases and J by 1 base, leaving 9 bases between them. Germline-derived CDR1 and CDR2 are MDHEN and SYDVKM. The CDR3 reads CASSLRGSYEQYF. As DNA, the CDR3 is TGTGCCAGCAGTCTCAGGGGTTCCTACGAGCAGTACTTC.

V and J are TRBV5-1 and TRBJ2-7, with D perhaps matching TRBD2 (6 bases). CDR1 and CDR2 (germline): SGHRS, YFSETQ. V lost 0 bases and J 3 bases, leaving 7 bases between the germline ends. The CDR3 runs to 13 residues. CDR3 DNA sequence: TGCGCCAGCAGCTTGGACGGGGGCTACGAGCAGTACTTC. It yields the protein CASSLDGGYEQYF.

The chain carries TRBV28 and TRBJ2-1, with 10 bases fitting TRBD2. With 4 bases clipped from V and 6 bases from J, the junction kept 9 bases outside the gene matches. This CDR3 has 16 amino acids. Per the germline V gene, CDR1 is MDHEN and CDR2 is SYDVKM. The CDR3 DNA sequence: TGTGCCAGCAGTTACCCCCTGGCTAGCGGGGGCAATGAGCAGTTCTTC. It encodes CASSYPLASGGNEQFF.

The sample holds a few counts of this clone. The CDR3 DNA is TGCGCCAGCAGCCCCTCGGGCTCGAACAATGAGCAGTTCTTC. Residues: CASSPSGSNNEQFF. The chain carries TRBV4-3 and TRBJ2-1; no reliable D call. This CDR3 spans 14 amino acids. In germline, CDR1 is LGHNA, CDR2 YSLEER. The V end was cut by 4 bases, the J end by 5 bases, with 12 bases between.

The chain has TRBV28 and TRBJ1-4; D is possibly TRBD1 (5 bases). Between the trimmed V and J ends, which lost 5 bases and 5 bases, there was a span of 12 bases. The CDR3 contains 14 residues. Germline V gene sequence: CDR1 MDHEN, CDR2 SYDVKM. CDR3 protein: CASSPLEGNEKLFF. CDR3 nucleotides: TGTGCCAGCAGTCCCCTTGAGGGGAATGAAAAACTGTTTTTT.

The genes are TRBV28 and TRBJ2-5; the D is unclear. Germline CDR1 is MDHEN and CDR2 is SYDVKM. Deletions cut 1 base from V and 7 bases from J, with 4 bases between. This CDR3 region has 11 residues. The CDR3 region is CASSLFGTQYF. DNA of the CDR3: TGTGCCAGCAGTTTATTTGGGACCCAGTACTTC.